The rows below give T cell receptor beta chains drawn from one sample of a study of cytomegalovirus exposure and HLA in healthy donors. Clones were read by immunoSEQ multiplex PCR, and TCRdb kept only the in-frame ones, dropping some. The table includes about 160,000 clones, less than 90% detected once. The sequencing sample was made of PBMCs. All receptors come from a man aged 18 to 29 in good health and CMV-seronegative. Both conserved end residues are part of each CDR3. A D gene is named only where the DNA matches it firmly.

d_call	v_call	j_call	cdr3_aa
TRBD2	TRBV5-1	TRBJ2-1	CASSLEGTSGRGPYNEQFF
-	TRBV30	TRBJ2-7	CAWSDHSYEQYF
-	TRBV6-5	TRBJ2-1	CASSTDRDLNEQFF
-	TRBV7-3	TRBJ1-1	CASSLGGSNTEAFF
TRBD2	TRBV7-2	TRBJ2-7	CASSLAGGELGEQYF
-	TRBV19	TRBJ2-7	CASRSTGFLYEQYF
-	TRBV7-9	TRBJ2-7	CSSSLAGVPWEQYF
TRBD1	TRBV5-1	TRBJ2-3	CASSRDRGSTDTQYF
TRBD1	TRBV7-9	TRBJ2-7	CSSSVLRQGAFDEQYF
TRBD1	TRBV4-1	TRBJ2-7	CASSHRTGVYEQYF
-	TRBV21-1	TRBJ2-7	CASSESGGGRTNYYEQYF
TRBD1	TRBV5-1	TRBJ2-7	CASSLGQGASYEQYF
TRBD1	TRBV7-8	TRBJ2-7	CASSSPPGTGVGLDF
TRBD2	TRBV6-5	TRBJ2-5	CASSRGTSAGETQYF
TRBD2	TRBV10-3	TRBJ2-7	CAISGPPLAGLYEQYF
-	TRBV28	TRBJ2-7	CASSPRSLMSYEQYF
TRBD1	TRBV11-2	TRBJ2-7	CASSTGQGVEQYF
-	TRBV4-1	TRBJ2-5	CASSQDGHQETQYF
-	TRBV2	TRBJ2-5	CASMGPKETQYF
-	TRBV6-5	TRBJ2-3	CASSWLRGSDTQYF
TRBD2	TRBV4-3	TRBJ2-7	CASSQGASGYEQYF
-	TRBV28	TRBJ2-3	CASSTRTVPRYTDTQYF
-	TRBV7-9	TRBJ1-5	CASSLGINGHQPQHF
TRBD1	TRBV15	TRBJ1-6	CATSRDVGQSSPLHF